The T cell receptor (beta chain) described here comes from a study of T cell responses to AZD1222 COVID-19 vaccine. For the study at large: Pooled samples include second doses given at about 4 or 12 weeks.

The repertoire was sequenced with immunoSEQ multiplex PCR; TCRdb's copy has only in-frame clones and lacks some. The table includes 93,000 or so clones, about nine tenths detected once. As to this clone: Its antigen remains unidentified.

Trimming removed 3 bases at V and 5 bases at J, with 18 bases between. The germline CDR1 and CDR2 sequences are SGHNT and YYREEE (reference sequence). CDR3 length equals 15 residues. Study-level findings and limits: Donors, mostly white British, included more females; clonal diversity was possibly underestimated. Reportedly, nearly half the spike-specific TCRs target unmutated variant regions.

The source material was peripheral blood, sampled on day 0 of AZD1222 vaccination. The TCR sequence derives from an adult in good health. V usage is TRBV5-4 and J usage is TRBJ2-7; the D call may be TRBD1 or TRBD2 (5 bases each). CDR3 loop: CASSSTGTANHEQYF. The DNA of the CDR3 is TGTGCCAGCAGCTCGACCGGGACCGCTAACCACGAGCAGTACTTC.